This is a list of T cell receptor beta chains from one sample in a study of cytomegalovirus exposure and HLA in healthy donors. Libraries were prepared by immunoSEQ multiplex PCR; TCRdb keeps only in-frame clonotypes and omits some of them. The repertoire holds 80,000 to 100,000 clones, with around nine tenths as singletons. Sequencing was carried out using PBMCs. The receptors come from a woman aged 25 to 39 in good health and CMV-seronegative. Both conserved end residues are trimmed from each CDR3. Each record gives: V gene, CDR3 length, CDR3 protein.

v_gene: TRBV6-5
len: 13
CDR3aa: ASSYSGGAGQPQH

v_gene: TRBV4-1
len: 10
CDR3aa: ASSQSGTEAF

v_gene: TRBV4-3
len: 14
CDR3aa: ASSQDISVPFREQF

v_gene: TRBV6-6
len: 9
CDR3aa: ASSANLEQY

v_gene: TRBV7-3
len: 13
CDR3aa: ASSLIGLAGDTQY

v_gene: TRBV7-9
len: 13
CDR3aa: ASIPQGTTFYGYT

v_gene: TRBV20-1
len: 9
CDR3aa: SARDLETQY

v_gene: TRBV11-2
len: 13
CDR3aa: ASRLPGTGSYEQY

v_gene: TRBV27
len: 10
CDR3aa: ASKSRYDEQY

v_gene: TRBV6-4
len: 13
CDR3aa: ASSDRGYSNQPQH

v_gene: TRBV6-1
len: 12
CDR3aa: ASSVGTGAYEQY

v_gene: TRBV5-1
len: 11
CDR3aa: ASSLGQAGGYT

v_gene: TRBV7-6
len: 12
CDR3aa: ASSPGQGYYEQY

v_gene: TRBV13
len: 12
CDR3aa: ASSKQGGKSEQF

v_gene: TRBV6-6
len: 13
CDR3aa: ASSSLDRGYYGYT

v_gene: TRBV7-7
len: 14
CDR3aa: ASSPTMGRVTGELF

v_gene: TRBV9
len: 14
CDR3aa: ASSVDRGINTGELF

v_gene: TRBV7-8
len: 12
CDR3aa: ASSSDFSTDTQY

v_gene: TRBV5-1
len: 12
CDR3aa: ASSVLQGTTEAF

v_gene: TRBV7-2
len: 12
CDR3aa: ASSPGSLGAEAF

v_gene: TRBV27
len: 14
CDR3aa: ASSPILLRGAGELF

v_gene: TRBV7-8
len: 13
CDR3aa: ASSLVGARVGEQF

v_gene: TRBV21-1
len: 12
CDR3aa: ASSTRETGEKLF

v_gene: TRBV2
len: 15
CDR3aa: ASSGLGWGPEGGKLF

v_gene: TRBV7-8
len: 16
CDR3aa: ASSYHRDRREGNTEAF

v_gene: TRBV19
len: 11
CDR3aa: ASSIEGVQPQH

v_gene: TRBV18
len: 17
CDR3aa: ASSPLPRPGLADTYEQY

v_gene: TRBV29-1
len: 11
CDR3aa: SERTGENTEAF

v_gene: TRBV29-1
len: 11
CDR3aa: SVRTGLGEKLF

v_gene: TRBV5-1
len: 13
CDR3aa: ASSLESRVSYGYT

v_gene: TRBV5-1
len: 13
CDR3aa: ASSFSGHDADTQY

v_gene: TRBV11-2
len: 13
CDR3aa: ASSLILAVAETQY

v_gene: TRBV7-9
len: 13
CDR3aa: ASSLASGTADGYT

v_gene: TRBV5-3
len: 11
CDR3aa: ARSYRVSGEQY

v_gene: TRBV5-4
len: 11
CDR3aa: ASSPLTGRGYT

v_gene: TRBV27
len: 13
CDR3aa: ASSLGRTGSEKLF

v_gene: TRBV28
len: 12
CDR3aa: ASKEGPGANVLT